Presented here are 31 T cell receptor beta chains from one specimen sequenced in a study of blood T cell repertoires in COVID-19. Assay: immunoSEQ multiplex PCR; the TCRdb copy retains only in-frame clones and omits some. This table holds some 51,000 clones, about 91% found once. The sample consisted of peripheral blood. Receptor source: a man aged 50-59 years with acute or convalescent COVID-19.

The V and J genes are TRBV2 and TRBJ2-7; D perhaps matches TRBD1 (5 bases). CDR1 is SNHLY and CDR2 is FYNNEI in the germline V gene. The CDR3 contains 14 residues. V gave up 3 bases and J gave up 0 bases, with 9 bases separating them. The CDR3 spells CASSEQGTSYEQYF. CDR3 bases: TGTGCCAGCAGTGAGCAGGGAACCTCCTACGAGCAGTACTTC.

The chain is built from TRBV3-1 (or the pseudogene TRBV3-2) and TRBJ2-3; 8 bases match TRBD2. Losses at the gene ends were 6 bases for V and 13 bases for J; bases not matched to a gene: 9. The CDR3 extends over 12 amino acids. Germline V gene data show CDR1 as LGHDT and CDR2 as YNNKEL (reference sequence). In DNA form, the CDR3 reads TGTGCCAGCAGTGCGGGGGGCCGGGCAAAGTATTTT. Translating it yields CASSAGGRAKYF.

V gene TRBV25-1 combines with J gene TRBJ2-5, with D possibly TRBD1 on 6 matching bases. The V gene lost 5 bases and the J gene lost 2 bases, with 9 bases spanning the gap. Germline values: CDR1 MGHDK, CDR2 SYGVNS. This CDR3 contains 13 residues. This CDR3 reads CASSRQEQETQYF. CDR3 bases: TGTGCCAGCAGTAGACAGGAGCAAGAGACCCAGTACTTC.

V usage is TRBV6-5 and J usage is TRBJ1-1; D is possibly TRBD1 (5 bases). This CDR3 contains 12 residues. The V gene's germline CDR1 is MNHEY and CDR2 SVGAGI. Trimming shortened V by 9 bases and J by 6 bases, and 14 bases separated the two germline ends. In DNA, the CDR3 is TGTGCCAGTAGAGGGGAGGGCGCTGAAGCTTTCTTT. Residues: CASRGEGAEAFF.

This chain connects TRBV24-1 to TRBJ2-5, with D perhaps TRBD2 (6 bases). Per germline, CDR1 KGHDR and CDR2 SFDVKD. CDR3 size: 14 residues. Trimming removed 1 base at V and 4 bases at J, with 9 bases between. This CDR3 reads CATSDFRGGETQYF. DNA of the CDR3: TGTGCCACCAGTGATTTCCGGGGAGGAGAGACCCAGTACTTC.

The chain employs TRBV21-1 and TRBJ2-3; the D call of TRBD1 is as the table states it, not checked on the DNA. TRBV21-1 is a documented pseudogene. This CDR3 has 15 residues. The CDR3: CASTRTGDGPDTQYF. In nucleotides, the CDR3 is TGTGCCAGCACCCGGACAGGGGATGGGCCAGATACGCAGTATTTT.

This CDR3 reads CASSPQNSGNTIYF. The CDR3 DNA sequence: TGTGCCAGCTCACCCCAGAACTCTGGAAACACCATATATTTT. The V call is TRBV18, the J call TRBJ1-3; no clear D. This CDR3 is 14 amino acids long. The ends were cut back, 3 bases at V and 0 bases at J, with 6 bases in the middle. From germline, CDR1 is KGHSH and CDR2 LQKENI.

The chain joins TRBV12-5 to TRBJ2-3; 7 bases match TRBD1. The CDR3 sequence is 19 residues long. Per germline, CDR1 LGHNT and CDR2 FRNRAP. The junction had 17 bases not matched to a gene; V was cut back by 5 bases and J by 0 bases. The CDR3, as DNA: TGTGCTAGTGGTCCCCGGAGGCAGGGGGATCCTCTTAGCACAGATACGCAGTATTTT. Its protein product is CASGPRRQGDPLSTDTQYF. Using reference TRBV12-5 and TRBJ2-3 for the parts outside the CDR3, the full variable domain is DARVTQTPRHKVTEMGQEVTMRCQPILGHNTVFWYRQTMMQGLELLAYFRNRAPLDDSGMPKDRFSAEMPDATLATLKIQPSEPRDSAVYFCASGPRRQGDPLSTDTQYFGPGTRLTVL.

V gene TRBV19 combines with J gene TRBJ2-7, with D possibly matching TRBD2 (6 bases). Trimming pared 4 bases from V and 7 bases from J, leaving 14 bases between. Germline-derived CDR1 and CDR2 are LNHDA and SQIVND (reference sequence). CDR3 length: 13 amino acids. The CDR3 sequence: CASSTGTHREQYF. CDR3 sequence (DNA): TGTGCCAGTAGTACAGGGACTCATAGAGAGCAGTACTTC.

The chain links TRBV2 to TRBJ2-1; 7 positions match TRBD1. This CDR3 contains 12 residues. The germline gives CDR1 SNHLY, CDR2 FYNNEI. The trim removed 6 bases at V and 8 bases at J, leaving 4 bases unmatched. CDR3 coding DNA: TGTGCCAGCAGCTACGGACAGGATGAGCAGTTCTTC. This encodes CASSYGQDEQFF. The entire variable domain, with the rest obtained from reference TRBV2 and TRBJ2-1, is as follows: EPEVTQTPSHQVTQMGQEVILRCVPISNHLYFYWYRQILGQKVEFLVSFYNNEISEKSEIFDDQFSVERPDGSNFTLKIRSTKLEDSAMYFCASSYGQDEQFFGPGTRLTVL.

The CDR3 spells CSVEDRGQGQYF. The CDR3 region has the DNA TGCAGCGTTGAAGATCGGGGACAGGGGCAGTACTTC. The genes are TRBV29-1 and TRBJ2-7; 9 nucleotides line up with TRBD1. Germline-derived CDR1 and CDR2 are SQVTM and ANQGSEA. This CDR3 is built from 12 residues. V shed 0 bases, J shed 9 bases, and the junction held 3 bases outside the gene matches.

V and J are TRBV18 and TRBJ1-2; TRBD1 matches at 7 bases. The V segment lost 3 bases and the J segment 7 bases; nucleotides outside the gene matches: 5. Germline loops: CDR1 KGHSH, CDR2 LQKENI. The CDR3 loop spans 13 amino acids. The DNA of the CDR3 is TGTGCCAGCTCACCGACAGGGTCGGGTGGCTACACCTTC. Translating gives CASSPTGSGGYTF.

J is TRBJ2-5 and V is TRBV5-4; 8 bases align to TRBD2. V was pared by 2 bases and J by 0 bases, with 3 bases of the junction left unmatched. CDR3 length: 15 residues. The germline gives CDR1 SGHNT, CDR2 YYREEE (reference sequence). CDR3 loop: CASSFSGAYQETQYF. DNA for the CDR3: TGTGCCAGCAGCTTTAGCGGGGCGTACCAAGAGACCCAGTACTTC. The variable domain in full, completed from reference TRBV5-4 and TRBJ2-5, reads ETGVTQSPTHLIKTRGQQVTLRCSSQSGHNTVSWYQQALGQGPQFIFQYYREEENGRGNFPPRFSGLQFPNYSSELNVNALELDDSALYLCASSFSGAYQETQYFGPGTRLLVL.

This clone was found once. The genes are TRBV19 and TRBJ2-2; 9 bases fit TRBD1. This CDR3 spans 15 amino acids. Germline assignment: CDR1 LNHDA and CDR2 SQIVND (reference sequence). Trimming took 8 bases from V and 3 from J; bases not matched to a gene: 7. CDR3 sequence: CASEQDRGDTGELFF. The CDR3, as DNA: TGTGCCAGTGAGCAGGACAGGGGTGACACCGGGGAGCTGTTTTTT.

The V call is TRBV12-3 or TRBV12-4, the J call TRBJ1-3; D possibly corresponds to TRBD1 (6 bases). The CDR3 consists of 13 residues. Trimming left V 4 bases short and J 14 bases short, with 18 bases between. Here the CDR3 reads CASSYPGQRRLYF. CDR3 sequence (DNA): TGTGCCAGCAGTTATCCAGGACAGCGTCGCTTATATTTT.

The gene calls are TRBV2 and TRBJ2-7, with 9 bases aligning to TRBD2. J gave up 4 bases and V 3 bases, and 7 bases lay outside the gene matches. The germline V gene encodes CDR1 SNHLY and CDR2 FYNNEI. The CDR3 runs 15 residues. The CDR3 reads CASSEPRGGRYEQYF. DNA of the CDR3: TGTGCCAGCAGTGAGCCGCGGGGGGGCCGTTACGAGCAGTACTTC.

V and J are TRBV7-8 and TRBJ1-2, with a possible D match to TRBD1 (6 bases). V was clipped by 5 bases and J by 8 bases, with 21 bases between them. The CDR3 contains 15 residues. Per germline, CDR1 SGHVS and CDR2 FQNEAQ. The CDR3 here is CASSPETGYALGYTF. The CDR3 nucleotides read TGTGCCAGCAGCCCTGAGACAGGATATGCTCTGGGCTACACCTTC.

This chain joins TRBV30 and TRBJ2-3; the match to TRBD2 covers 13 bases. The CDR3 has 16 amino acids. The germline V gene encodes CDR1 GTSNPN and CDR2 SVGIG (reference sequence). The J segment lost 6 bases and the V segment lost 3 bases, leaving 9 bases of the junction unmatched. Here the CDR3 DNA reads TGTGCCTGGAGCGGTACTAGCGGGGGGGCCGTGGATACGCAGTATTTT. It encodes CAWSGTSGGAVDTQYF.

The rearrangement uses TRBV7-8 and TRBJ2-2; the D is unclear. This CDR3 is built from 13 residues. The germline gives CDR1 SGHVS, CDR2 FQNEAQ. With 2 bases removed from V and 4 bases from J, the gap between germline ends came to 5 bases. The CDR3 nucleotides read TGTGCCAGCAGCTTATGGCCCACCGGGGAGCTGTTTTTT. Translating it yields CASSLWPTGELFF.

The DNA of the CDR3 is TGCAGTGCGCTCTTCGAGGCCGAGCAGTACTTC. As protein: CSALFEAEQYF. The rearrangement uses TRBV20-1 and TRBJ2-7, with no clear D. Germline CDR1 reads DFQATT; CDR2 reads SNEGSKA (reference sequence). The V and J ends lost 6 bases and 6 bases respectively, with 12 bases between them. CDR3 length: 11 residues.

The chain couples TRBV5-1 to TRBJ1-1; TRBD1 matches 9 bases. V lost 2 bases, J lost 6 bases, and 5 bases stayed unmatched. Germline V gives CDR1 SGHRS, CDR2 YFSETQ. The CDR3 is 14 amino acids. The CDR3 DNA reads TGCGCCAGCAGCTTCACAGGGGGCTGGGCTGAAGCTTTCTTT. As protein: CASSFTGGWAEAFF.

The chain carries TRBV29-1 and TRBJ1-3; D is perhaps TRBD1 (6 bases). The CDR3 length is 13 residues. V gave up 7 bases and J gave up 0 bases, with 10 bases separating them. Germline CDR1 is SQVTM and CDR2 is ANQGSEA. The CDR3 loop is CSADRLSGNTIYF. DNA for the CDR3: TGCAGCGCCGACAGGCTCTCTGGAAACACCATATATTTT.

The chain has TRBV18 and TRBJ2-2; D might be TRBD1 (5 bases). Germline CDR1 is KGHSH and CDR2 is LQKENI. The CDR3 loop spans 14 amino acids. The V gene lost 4 bases and the J gene lost 4 bases, with 10 bases spanning the gap. The CDR3 loop reads CASSRYDSTGELFF. CDR3 sequence (DNA): TGTGCCAGCTCACGTTACGACAGCACCGGGGAGCTGTTTTTT.

This chain connects TRBV2 to TRBJ2-3; 7 bases align to TRBD1. Germline values: CDR1 SNHLY, CDR2 FYNNEI. The CDR3 extends over 14 amino acids. The trim removed 6 bases at V and 2 bases at J, leaving 5 bases unmatched. CDR3 nucleotide sequence: TGTGCCAGCAGGGACAGGCGAAACACAGATACGCAGTATTTT. This codes for CASRDRRNTDTQYF.

This chain joins TRBV19 and TRBJ1-5; TRBD1 is a possible D gene (5 bases). The CDR3 length is 17 residues. V lost 3 bases to trimming and J lost 2 bases, with 17 bases between them. Germline V CDR1 and CDR2: LNHDA, SQIVND (reference sequence). CDR3 nucleotide sequence: TGTGCCAGTAGTATTATCATGCAGGGAACTGGCAATCAGCCCCAGCATTTT. Its protein product is CASSIIMQGTGNQPQHF.

The J gene is TRBJ2-3, the V gene TRBV5-1; 7 bases map to TRBD2. The CDR3 loop spans 16 amino acids. The V and J ends lost 3 bases and 3 bases, in that order; junction bases with no gene match: 10. The germline CDR1 and CDR2 sequences are SGHRS and YFSETQ. The CDR3 is CASSYRVSGGTDTQYF. CDR3 DNA: TGCGCCAGCAGCTATCGGGTCTCCGGGGGGACAGATACGCAGTATTTT. Full variable domain (remainder filled in from reference TRBV5-1 and TRBJ2-3): KAGVTQTPRYLIKTRGQQVTLSCSPISGHRSVSWYQQTPGQGLQFLFEYFSETQRNKGNFPGRFSGRQFSNSRSEMNVSTLELGDSALYLCASSYRVSGGTDTQYFGPGTRLTVL.

This clone was counted a few times. V and J are TRBV5-6 and TRBJ1-2; possibly TRBD1 for D (5 bases). V was clipped by 6 bases and J by 2 bases, with 17 bases between them. The CDR3 runs 15 residues. CDR1 SGHDT and CDR2 YYEEEE come from the germline V gene. Written as DNA, the CDR3 is TGTGCCAGCATTTCAGGGTTTCGGATGAACTATGGCTACACCTTC. This sequence encodes CASISGFRMNYGYTF. The whole variable domain, filled in from reference TRBV5-6 and TRBJ1-2, reads DAGVTQSPTHLIKTRGQQVTLRCSPKSGHDTVSWYQQALGQGPQFIFQYYEEEERQRGNFPDRFSGHQFPNYSSELNVNALLLGDSALYLCASISGFRMNYGYTFGSGTRLTVV.

V and J are TRBV7-7 and TRBJ2-3, with a tentative D call TRBD1 (6 bases). Germline CDR1 is SSHAT and CDR2 is FNYEAQ (reference sequence). V lost 2 bases to trimming and J lost 4 bases, with 13 bases between them. This CDR3 spans 15 amino acids. This CDR3 reads CASSLLGGPPDTQYF. The CDR3 DNA is TGTGCCAGCAGCTTATTAGGGGGACCCCCAGATACGCAGTATTTT.

The chain joins TRBV27 to TRBJ2-7, with 7 bases lining up with TRBD1. With 8 bases clipped from V and 2 bases from J, the junction kept 3 bases outside the gene matches. Germline-derived CDR1 and CDR2 are MNHEY and SMNVEV (reference sequence). This CDR3 region has 12 residues. CDR3 sequence reads: CASGTDPYEQYF. CDR3 bases: TGTGCCAGCGGGACAGATCCCTACGAGCAGTACTTC.

This clone was found once. The V call is TRBV3-1 (or the pseudogene TRBV3-2), the J call TRBJ1-2, with D possibly TRBD1 on 5 matching bases. Trimming took 4 bases from V and 3 from J, leaving 18 bases between them. The CDR3 extends over 16 amino acids. Germline loops: CDR1 LGHDT, CDR2 YNNKEL (reference sequence). The CDR3 spells CASSLRDASGDYGYTF. CDR3 in DNA: TGTGCCAGCAGCCTCCGGGACGCTTCGGGGGACTATGGCTACACCTTC.

The chain joins TRBV12-3 or TRBV12-4 to TRBJ1-5; D is perhaps TRBD1 (5 bases). This CDR3 is built from 12 residues. The ends were cut back, 3 bases at V and 7 bases at J, with 7 bases in the middle. The CDR3 nucleotides read TGTGCCAGCAGTTTGGGACTACAGCCCCAGCATTTT. Amino acids: CASSLGLQPQHF.